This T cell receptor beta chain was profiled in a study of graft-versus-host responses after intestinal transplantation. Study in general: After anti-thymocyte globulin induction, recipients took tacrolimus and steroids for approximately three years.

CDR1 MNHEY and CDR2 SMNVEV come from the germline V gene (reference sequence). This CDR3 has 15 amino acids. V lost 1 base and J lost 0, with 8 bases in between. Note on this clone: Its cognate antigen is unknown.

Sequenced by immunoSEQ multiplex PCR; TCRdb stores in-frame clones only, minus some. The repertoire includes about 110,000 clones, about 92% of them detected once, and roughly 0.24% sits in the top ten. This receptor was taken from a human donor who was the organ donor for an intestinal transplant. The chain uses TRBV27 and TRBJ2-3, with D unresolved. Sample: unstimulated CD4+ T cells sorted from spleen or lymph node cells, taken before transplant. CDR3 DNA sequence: TGTGCCAGCAGTTTATACGGGCCTAGCACAGATACGCAGTATTTT. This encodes CASSLYGPSTDTQYF.